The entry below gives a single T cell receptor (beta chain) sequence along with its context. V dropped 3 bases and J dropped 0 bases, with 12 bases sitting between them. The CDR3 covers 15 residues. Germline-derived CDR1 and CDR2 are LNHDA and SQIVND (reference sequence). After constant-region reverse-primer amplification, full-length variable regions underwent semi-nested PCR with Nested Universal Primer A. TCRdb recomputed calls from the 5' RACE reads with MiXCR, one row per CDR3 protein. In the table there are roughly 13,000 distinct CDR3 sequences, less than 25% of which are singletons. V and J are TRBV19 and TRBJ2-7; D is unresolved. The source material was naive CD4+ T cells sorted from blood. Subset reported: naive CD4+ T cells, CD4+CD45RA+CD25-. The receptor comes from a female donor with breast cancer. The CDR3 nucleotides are TGTGCCAGTAGTATCCGGGCCACGGTCTCCTACGAGCAGTACTTC. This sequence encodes CASSIRATVSYEQYF. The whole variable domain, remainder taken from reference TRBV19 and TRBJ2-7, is DGGITQSPKYLFRKEGQNVTLSCEQNLNHDAMYWYRQDPGQGLRLIYYSQIVNDFQKGDIAEGYSVSREKKESFPLTVTSAQKNPTAFYLCASSIRATVSYEQYFGPGTRLTVT.